The 26 T cell receptor beta chains listed next were all sequenced from one sample in a study of shared clonotypes between healthy human individuals. The protocol was immunoSEQ multiplex PCR, while the TCRdb copy is restricted to in-frame clones and leaves out a portion. The sample lists roughly 700,000 clones; around 74% were seen once. Specimen: memory CD4+ T cells sorted from blood. The sample's subset: CD45RA-negative fraction. These receptor sequences come from a woman aged 25 to 45 in good health.

The chain is built from TRBV19 and TRBJ1-2, with a weak D call TRBD1 (5 bases). In germline, CDR1 is LNHDA, CDR2 SQIVND (reference sequence). The CDR3 consists of 14 residues. The V and J ends lost 3 bases and 4 bases respectively, with 12 bases between them. The CDR3 DNA follows: TGTGCCAGTAGTATTCATGGGGCGGGCTATGGCTACACCTTC. This translates into CASSIHGAGYGYTF.

V is TRBV2 and J is TRBJ2-5; maybe TRBD1 (5 bases). The CDR3 totals 14 residues. The V and J ends lost 3 bases and 5 bases respectively, with 13 bases between them. Per germline, CDR1 SNHLY and CDR2 FYNNEI. The chain's CDR3 is CASSDWQGFETQYF. The CDR3 region has the DNA TGTGCCAGCAGTGATTGGCAGGGCTTCGAGACCCAGTACTTC.

This clone has at least ten counts. The chain is built from TRBV5-5 and TRBJ2-2; a weak D match, TRBD1 (5 bases). The CDR3 covers 15 residues. Germline CDR1 and CDR2: SGHKS and YYEKEE (reference sequence). V was pared by 4 bases and J by 1 base, with 11 bases between. CDR3 in amino acids: CASSETAQNTGELFF. For the CDR3, the DNA is TGTGCCAGCAGCGAGACAGCTCAGAACACCGGGGAGCTGTTTTTT.

The rearrangement joins TRBV5-7 to TRBJ2-1; the D call may be TRBD1 or TRBD2 (6 bases each). TRBV5-7 is an ORF for which the function is uncertain. The CDR3 is 14 residues long. Trimming took 6 bases from V and 2 from J, leaving 12 bases between them. CDR3 in DNA: TGTGCCAGCATAGAGGGGGAGGCCTACAATGAGCAGTTCTTC. This codes for CASIEGEAYNEQFF.

The chain uses TRBV15 and TRBJ1-5; D is unresolved. CDR3 size: 15 residues. CDR1 and CDR2 (germline): LNHNV, YYDKDF (reference sequence). V shed 6 bases and J shed 1 base, with 13 bases lying between them. Written as DNA, the CDR3 is TGTGCCACCAGGCCTCCTTCGGACAGCAATCAGCCCCAGCATTTT. Translation gives CATRPPSDSNQPQHF.

This clone was seen a handful of times. The chain couples TRBV7-8 to TRBJ1-3, with D uncertain. CDR3 length equals 15 residues. Germline V gene sequence: CDR1 SGHVS, CDR2 FQNEAQ. The germline V and J ends were trimmed by 4 bases and 2 bases, with 12 bases remaining between them. CDR3 protein: CASSSYLLAGNTIYF. Here the CDR3 DNA reads TGTGCCAGCAGCTCTTATCTGCTAGCTGGAAACACCATATATTTT. The complete variable domain, with remaining parts taken from reference TRBV7-8 and TRBJ1-3, reads GAGVSQSPRYKVAKRGQDVALRCDPISGHVSLFWYQQALGQGPEFLTYFQNEAQLDKSGLPSDRFFAERPEGSVSTLKIQRTQQEDSAVYLCASSSYLLAGNTIYFGEGSWLTVV.

V gene TRBV28 combines with J gene TRBJ1-1; D gene uncertain. The CDR3 contains 12 residues. Germline V gene lookup returns CDR1 MDHEN and CDR2 SYDVKM. V lost 5 bases and J 6 bases, leaving 10 bases between the germline ends. Here the CDR3 reads CASSLIAPEAFF. The CDR3 nucleotides read TGTGCCAGCAGTCTAATAGCACCTGAAGCTTTCTTT.

The chain recombines TRBV4-2 with TRBJ2-5; D uncertain. CDR1 LGHNA and CDR2 YNFKEQ come from the germline V gene. Trimming removed 4 bases at V and 0 bases at J, with 3 bases between. This CDR3 comprises 12 residues. The CDR3: CASSRDQETQYF. As DNA, the CDR3 is TGTGCCAGCAGCCGGGACCAAGAGACCCAGTACTTC.

This clone was seen a few times. The chain employs TRBV4-1 and TRBJ1-5; no firm D call. Germline V CDR1 and CDR2: MGHRA, YSYEKL. Trimming removed 3 bases at V and 3 bases at J, with 21 bases between. This CDR3 is 18 amino acids long. The CDR3 spells CASSHGPGTLFPNQPQHF. CDR3 in DNA: TGCGCCAGCAGCCACGGCCCGGGCACGCTCTTCCCCAATCAGCCCCAGCATTTT.

V is TRBV30 and J is TRBJ2-3; TRBD1 might be the D (5 bases). Trimming cost V 3 bases and J 1 base, with 14 bases left between them. This CDR3 contains 15 residues. Germline V gene lookup returns CDR1 GTSNPN and CDR2 SVGIG (reference sequence). CDR3 amino acids: CAWSTQGSGTDTQYF. For the CDR3, the DNA is TGTGCCTGGAGCACTCAGGGTTCGGGCACAGATACGCAGTATTTT.

This clone was seen a single time. The V call is TRBV11-3, the J call TRBJ2-6; D is ambiguous. Germline loops: CDR1 SGHNT, CDR2 YENEEA. The CDR3 is made up of 14 amino acids. Deletions cut 1 base from V and 1 base from J, with 2 bases between. CDR3 DNA sequence: TGTGCCAGCAGCTTAGGGTCTGGGGCCAACGTCCTGACTTTC. Amino acid sequence: CASSLGSGANVLTF. Looking up the rest from reference TRBV11-3 and TRBJ2-6 gives the full variable domain: EAGVVQSPRYKIIEKKQPVAFWCNPISGHNTLYWYLQNLGQGPELLIRYENEEAVDDSQLPKDRFSAERLKGVDSTLKIQPAELGDSAVYLCASSLGSGANVLTFGAGSRLTVL.

Of note for this clone: With a much larger clone just one base away, this may be a read error. The sample has other DNA sequences that encode this CDR3 too. The V and J genes are TRBV2 and TRBJ2-2, with 13 bases lining up with TRBD2. J gave up 4 bases and V 6 bases, and 5 bases lay outside the gene matches. This CDR3 is built from 16 residues. The germline CDR1 and CDR2 sequences are SNHLY and FYNNEI. CDR3 loop: CASRVGLAGATGELFF. CDR3 nucleotide sequence: TGTGCCAGCAGGGTCGGACTAGCGGGAGCCACCGGGGAGCTGTTTTTT. The whole variable domain, remainder taken from reference TRBV2 and TRBJ2-2, is EPEVTQTPSHQVTQMGQEVILRCVPISNHLYFYWYRQILGQKVEFLVSFYNNEISEKSEIFDDQFSVERPDGSNFTLKIRSTKLEDSAMYFCASRVGLAGATGELFFGEGSRLTVL.

As DNA, the CDR3 is TGTGCCAGCAGAATGATGCCGGAGGAGGAGCAGTACTTC. Translated: CASRMMPEEEQYF. The chain combines TRBV6-6 with TRBJ2-7; D might be TRBD2 (5 bases). The V gene lost 6 bases and the J gene lost 7 bases, with 16 bases spanning the gap. In germline, CDR1 is MNHNY, CDR2 SVGAGI (reference sequence). The CDR3 length is 13 residues.

This clone was counted only a few times. Given a much more abundant clone one base away, this may be a read error. This sample includes further DNA sequences coding for the same CDR3. The chain uses TRBV4-1 and TRBJ1-5, with D unresolved. The V gene lost 0 bases and the J gene lost 1 base, with 4 bases spanning the gap. The germline V gene has CDR1 MGHRA and CDR2 YSYEKL. The CDR3 extends over 14 amino acids. The CDR3 region has the DNA TGCGCCAGCAGCCAAGATCCAAGCAATCAGCCCCAGCATTTT. It codes for CASSQDPSNQPQHF.

The chain couples TRBV25-1 to TRBJ2-5; 7 bases fit TRBD1. V shed 4 bases, J shed 1 base, and the junction held 9 bases outside the gene matches. The CDR3 has 16 amino acids. From germline, CDR1 is MGHDK and CDR2 SYGVNS. The CDR3 sequence: CASSAPLTGRQETQYF. In nucleotides, the CDR3 is TGTGCCAGCAGTGCGCCACTGACAGGGCGCCAAGAGACCCAGTACTTC.

This chain connects TRBV5-1 to TRBJ1-2; D may be TRBD1 (5 bases). This CDR3 comprises 15 residues. CDR1 is SGHRS, CDR2 YFSETQ, per germline. Trimming removed 1 base from V and 6 bases from J, with 16 bases in between. The CDR3 DNA reads as TGCGCCAGCAGCTTGTCGGGCAGGGTATTAGATGGCTACACCTTC. It is translated as CASSLSGRVLDGYTF.

As concerns this clone: In the same sample, other DNA sequences code for this CDR3. The chain uses TRBV5-1 and TRBJ2-1; D is perhaps TRBD2 (6 bases). The CDR3 is made up of 15 amino acids. The germline V gene encodes CDR1 SGHRS and CDR2 YFSETQ. V lost 1 base to trimming and J lost 4 bases, with 12 bases between them. The CDR3 spells CASSLSSGTYNEQFF. In DNA form, the CDR3 reads TGCGCCAGCAGCTTGTCATCGGGGACTTACAATGAGCAGTTCTTC. The full variable domain, completed using reference TRBV5-1 and TRBJ2-1, is KAGVTQTPRYLIKTRGQQVTLSCSPISGHRSVSWYQQTPGQGLQFLFEYFSETQRNKGNFPGRFSGRQFSNSRSEMNVSTLELGDSALYLCASSLSSGTYNEQFFGPGTRLTVL.

The chain links TRBV6-5 to TRBJ2-5, with D unresolved. The J call may be in error: the DNA end matches TRBJ2-7 better. The CDR3 has 13 residues. Germline V lookup: CDR1 MNHEY, CDR2 SVGAGI. CDR3 bases: TGTGCCAGCATAAGTCCAAACGGCTACGAGCAGTACTTC. Its translation: CASISPNGYEQYF.

The rearrangement links TRBV5-4 to TRBJ1-1; unclear D gene. This CDR3 spans 11 amino acids. V lost 1 base, J lost 7 bases, and 5 bases lay in between. Germline CDR1 and CDR2: SGHNT and YYREEE (reference sequence). CDR3 nucleotide sequence: TGTGCCAGCAGCTTGTCCAGTGAAGCTTTCTTT. This translates into CASSLSSEAFF.

This clone was picked up many times. The rearrangement links TRBV13 to TRBJ2-1; the match to TRBD2 covers 7 bases. The CDR3 runs to 15 residues. Germline CDR1 PRHDT, CDR2 FYEKMQ (reference sequence). V lost 2 bases, J lost 5 bases, and 6 bases stayed unmatched. The CDR3 sequence: CASSLPSGNDNEQFF. CDR3 in DNA: TGTGCCAGCAGCTTACCCAGCGGGAATGACAATGAGCAGTTCTTC.

The rearrangement links TRBV18 to TRBJ1-5; TRBD1 matches at 7 bases. The junction had 5 bases not matched to a gene; V was cut back by 1 base and J by 5 bases. Germline assignment: CDR1 KGHSH and CDR2 LQKENI. The CDR3 is 15 residues long. This chain's CDR3 is CASSPQGASDQPQHF. CDR3 DNA: TGTGCCAGCTCACCACAGGGGGCGTCGGATCAGCCCCAGCATTTT.

The chain couples TRBV5-8 to TRBJ1-1; D is unclear. Trimming cost V 3 bases and J 1 base, with 16 bases left between them. The CDR3 covers 16 residues. Per the germline V gene, CDR1 is SGHTS and CDR2 is YDEGEE. The CDR3 is CASSSNRQLGNTEAFF. The CDR3 DNA follows: TGTGCCAGCAGCTCTAACCGACAACTAGGGAACACTGAAGCTTTCTTT. The whole variable domain, filled in from reference TRBV5-8 and TRBJ1-1, reads EAGVTQSPTHLIKTRGQQATLRCSPISGHTSVYWYQQALGLGLQFLLWYDEGEERNRGNFPPRFSGRQFPNYSSELNVNALELEDSALYLCASSSNRQLGNTEAFFGQGTRLTVV.

This clone occurred a few times. The V gene is TRBV5-1, the J gene TRBJ2-7; 10 bases match TRBD2. This CDR3 region has 15 residues. Trimming cost V 4 bases and J 5 bases; bases outside gene matches: 9. From germline, CDR1 is SGHRS and CDR2 YFSETQ. CDR3 protein: CASSTPLAGVDEQYF. The CDR3 DNA follows: TGCGCCAGCAGCACCCCCCTAGCGGGAGTCGACGAGCAGTACTTC.

The chain couples TRBV27 to TRBJ2-7, with TRBD2 identical over 9 bases. Trimming at V came to 6 bases and at J to 2 bases, leaving 5 bases not matched to a gene. The CDR3 has 14 amino acids. Germline assignment: CDR1 MNHEY and CDR2 SMNVEV (reference sequence). The CDR3 DNA sequence: TGTGCCAGCAGAGGGGCGGGAGGGACCTACGAGCAGTACTTC. Residues: CASRGAGGTYEQYF.

This chain uses TRBV11-2 with TRBJ2-1; 10 bases align to TRBD2. The trim removed 5 bases at V and 7 bases at J, leaving 11 bases unmatched. This CDR3 has 16 amino acids. Germline CDR1 is SGHAT and CDR2 is FQNNGV. The CDR3 bases are TGTGCCAGCAGCGCCCGGACTAGCGGCATGATAAATGAGCAGTTCTTC. Residues: CASSARTSGMINEQFF.

This chain links TRBV11-2 with TRBJ2-2, with no clear D. The V and J ends lost 5 bases and 7 bases respectively, with 20 bases between them. The CDR3 length is 16 residues. The germline V gene has CDR1 SGHAT and CDR2 FQNNGV. The CDR3 DNA reads TGTGCCAGCAGCGCCTTGAGCCCCAGCGCATTCGGGGAGCTGTTTTTT. Protein sequence: CASSALSPSAFGELFF.